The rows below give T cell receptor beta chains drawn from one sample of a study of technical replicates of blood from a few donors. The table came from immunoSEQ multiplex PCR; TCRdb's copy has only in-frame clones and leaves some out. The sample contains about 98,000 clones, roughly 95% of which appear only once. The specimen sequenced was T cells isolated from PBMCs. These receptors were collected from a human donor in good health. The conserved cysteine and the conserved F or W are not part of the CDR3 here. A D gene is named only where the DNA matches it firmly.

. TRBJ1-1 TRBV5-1 ASSYSGTEAF
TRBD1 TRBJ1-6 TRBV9 ASSSGTGIGDNSPLH
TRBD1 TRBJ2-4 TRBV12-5 ASGPDRGLIQY
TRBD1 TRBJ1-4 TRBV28 ASSTTGQGEKLF
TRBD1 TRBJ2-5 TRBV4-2 ASSQGSGGAETQY
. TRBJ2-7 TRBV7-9 ATLGTSGLITYEQY
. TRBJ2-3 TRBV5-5 ASSPPLEWDTQY
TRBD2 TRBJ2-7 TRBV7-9 ASSLELAGAEQY
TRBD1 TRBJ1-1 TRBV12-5 ASGRTGPMNTEAF
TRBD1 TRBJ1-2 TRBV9 ASSGDRAHGYT
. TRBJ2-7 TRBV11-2 ASSLDLGRNYEQY
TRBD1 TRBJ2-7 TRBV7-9 ASSSRDRGPAYEQY
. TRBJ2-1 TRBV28 ASSFGIGEDNEQF
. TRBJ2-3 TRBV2 ASSDRTASTDTQY
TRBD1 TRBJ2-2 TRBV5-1 ASRRDRPGELF
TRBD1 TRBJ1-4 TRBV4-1 ASSQAPTGATNEKLF
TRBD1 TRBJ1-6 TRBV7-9 ASSGDRDSPLH
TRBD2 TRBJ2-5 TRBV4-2 ASSQEGDSGGARETQY
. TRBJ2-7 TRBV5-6 ASSLGSGGYEQY
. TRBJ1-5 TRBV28 ASSAPPEFPLQPQH
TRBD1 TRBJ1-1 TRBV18 ASSPPSVGGALNTEAF
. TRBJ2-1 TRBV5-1 ASSLESGPYNEQF
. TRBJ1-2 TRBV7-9 ASNHEGEDRLNYGYT
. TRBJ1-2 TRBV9 ASSVEDSSYGYT
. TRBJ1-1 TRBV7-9 ASSPTGLAGGENTEAF
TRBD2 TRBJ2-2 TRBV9 ASSVGASGSLGTGELF
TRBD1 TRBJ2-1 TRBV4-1 ASSQLMWGQGVFQRRNEQF
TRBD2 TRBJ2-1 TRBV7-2 ASSVHGTSGEQF
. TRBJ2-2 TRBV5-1 ASSFRDYTGELF
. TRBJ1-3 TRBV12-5 ASGLVQGTFGNTIY
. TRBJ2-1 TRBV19 ASSRYAGYNEQF
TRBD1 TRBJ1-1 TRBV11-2 ASSPQDRGAF
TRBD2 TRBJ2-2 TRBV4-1 ASSQLGLAGGRGTGELF
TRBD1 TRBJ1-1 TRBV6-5 ASSGQGDTEAF
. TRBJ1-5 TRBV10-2 ASTSTGNQPQH
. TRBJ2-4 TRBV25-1 ASSGEQGLAKNIQY
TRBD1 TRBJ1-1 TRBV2 ASSDWTGGWTEAF
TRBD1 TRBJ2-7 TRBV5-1 ASSLGRQGPYEQY
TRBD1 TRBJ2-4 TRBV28 ASSPLTGKGGNIQY
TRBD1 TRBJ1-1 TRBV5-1 ASSRDRATF
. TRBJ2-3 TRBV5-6 ASSQRGGDTDTQY
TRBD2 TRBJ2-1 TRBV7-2 ASSLAGAGGFNEQF